Given below is one T cell receptor beta chain in context. The data stem from a study of control samples from healthy donors and cancer patients. Sequencing was performed with immunoSEQ multiplex PCR; in TCRdb, only in-frame clones are kept and a portion is missing. The sample has 150,000 to 180,000 clones; around 96% are singletons. With 4 bases removed from V and 0 bases from J, the gap between germline ends came to 11 bases. The CDR3 is 15 amino acids. Germline CDR1 is MDHEN and CDR2 is SYDVKM. V is TRBV28 and J is TRBJ2-3; D uncertain. The sequence came from a man aged 40-49 years in good health. Input material: blood. The CDR3 protein is CASSSETASTDTQYF. The CDR3 DNA sequence: TGTGCCAGCAGTTCAGAGACGGCTAGCACAGATACGCAGTATTTT.